The text below deals with one TCR beta chain. Its antigen is undetermined. The entry originates in a study of OX40 agonist ivuxolimab in advanced cancers. Losses at the gene ends were 7 bases for V and 6 bases for J; bases not matched to a gene: 14. CDR1 is SNHLY, CDR2 FYNNEI, per germline. This CDR3 is built from 15 residues. Study-wide points: The CD4+ and CD8+ T cells in the blood had expanded clonally by week 6 at 0.1 to 3.0 mg/kg. Also present in some nonresponders was a low level of normalized T-cell clonal expansion. The mean number of expanded clones was higher in CD8+ T cells than in CD4+.

Method: immunoSEQ multiplex PCR; TCRdb's copy keeps in-frame clones and lacks some. The repertoire holds under 50,000 clones, with roughly 80% as singletons. The chain is built from TRBV2 and TRBJ1-2; 7 bases match TRBD1. Sequences were derived from CD4+ or CD8+ T cells sorted from blood, sampled in a trial of the OX40 agonist ivuxolimab. This TCR was sampled from an adult with an advanced solid tumor such as melanoma, head and neck, liver or kidney cancer. DNA of the CDR3: TGTGCCAGCACGAACCTCCGACAAACAGGGGATGGCTACACCTTC. This gives the protein CASTNLRQTGDGYTF.